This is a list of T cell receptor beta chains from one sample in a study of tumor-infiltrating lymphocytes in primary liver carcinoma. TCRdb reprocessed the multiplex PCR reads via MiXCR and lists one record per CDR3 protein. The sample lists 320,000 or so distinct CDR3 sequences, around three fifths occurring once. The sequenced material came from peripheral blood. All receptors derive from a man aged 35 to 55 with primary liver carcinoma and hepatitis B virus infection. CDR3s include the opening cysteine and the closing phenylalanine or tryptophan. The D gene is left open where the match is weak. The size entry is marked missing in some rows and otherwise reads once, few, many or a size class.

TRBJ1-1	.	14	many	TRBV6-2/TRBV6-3	CASSYPELNTEAFF	TGTGCCAGCAGTTACCCAGAGCTGAACACTGAAGCTTTCTTT
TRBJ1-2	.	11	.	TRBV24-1	CATSLSGGYTF	TGTGCCACCTCGCTGTCCGGCGGCTACACCTTC
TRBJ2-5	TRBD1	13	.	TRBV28	CASSFNRGETQYF	TGTGCCAGCAGTTTTAACAGGGGAGAGACCCAGTACTTC
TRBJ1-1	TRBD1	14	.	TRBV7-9	CASRERQGIPRAFF	TGTGCCAGCAGGGAGCGACAGGGCATTCCTCGAGCTTTCTTC
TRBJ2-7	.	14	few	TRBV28	CASSPRSVSYEQYF	TGTGCCAGCAGTCCTCGTAGCGTTTCCTACGAGCAGTACTTC
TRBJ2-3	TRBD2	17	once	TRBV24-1	CATSEGLAGIRTDTRYF	TGTGCCACCAGTGAGGGCCTAGCGGGTATACGCACAGATACGCGGTATTTT
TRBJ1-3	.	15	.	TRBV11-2	CASSPRGVGGNTIYF	TGTGCCAGCAGCCCCCGAGGGGTAGGTGGAAACACCATTTATTTT
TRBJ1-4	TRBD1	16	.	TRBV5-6	CASSSLDRLANEKPFF	TGTGCCAGCAGCTCCCTGGACAGGCTGGCTAATGAAAAACCGTTTTTT
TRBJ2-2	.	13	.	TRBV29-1	CSVSGSYTGGLFF	TGCAGCGTCTCGGGGAGTTACACCGGGGGGCTGTTTTTT
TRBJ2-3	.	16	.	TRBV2	CVSSELVLTPIDTQYF	TGTGTCAGCAGTGAATTAGTGCTCACCCCTATAGATACGCAGTATTTT
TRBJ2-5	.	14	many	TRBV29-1	CSVDRGGKSETQYF	TGCAGCGTTGACAGGGGGGGGAAGAGCGAGACCCAGTACTTC
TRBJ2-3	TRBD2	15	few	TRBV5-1	CASSLDAGGTDTQYF	TGCGCCAGCAGCTTGGACGCGGGAGGGACAGATACGCAGTATTTT
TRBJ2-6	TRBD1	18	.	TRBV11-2	CASSSLPGQGDGANVLTF	TGTGCCAGCAGCTCACTTCCGGGACAGGGGGATGGGGCCAACGTCCTGACTTTC
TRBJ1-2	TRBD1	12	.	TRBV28	CASSSTGHGYTF	TGTGCCAGCAGTTCGACAGGGCATGGCTACACCTTC
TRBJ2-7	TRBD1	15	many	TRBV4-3	CASSHGTGESYEQYF	TGCGCCAGCAGCCATGGGACAGGGGAATCGTACGAGCAGTACTTC
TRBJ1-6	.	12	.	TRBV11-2	CASGEASSPLHF	TGTGCCAGCGGCGAGGCTAGCTCACCCCTCCACTTT
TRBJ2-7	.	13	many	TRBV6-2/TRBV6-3	CASSYGFPGEQYF	TGTGCCAGCAGTTACGGCTTCCCAGGCGAGCAGTACTTC
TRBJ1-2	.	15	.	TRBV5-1	CVRSWTSGSNYGYTF	TGCGTCAGGAGTTGGACATCGGGCTCTAACTATGGCTACACCTTC
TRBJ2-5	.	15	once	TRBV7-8	CASSSLPTLNEIQYF	TGTGCCAGCAGCTCGCTTCCTACCTTAAATGAGATCCAGTACTTC
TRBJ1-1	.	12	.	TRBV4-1	CANSQGTTEAFF	TGCGCCAACAGTCAAGGGACAACTGAAGCTTTCTTT
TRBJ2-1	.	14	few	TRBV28	CASIEGRSYNEQFF	TGTGCCAGCATCGAGGGGCGCTCCTACAATGAGCAGTTCTTC
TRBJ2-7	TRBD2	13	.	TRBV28	CASGPSGLDEQYF	TGTGCCAGCGGTCCTAGCGGGCTTGACGAGCAGTACTTC
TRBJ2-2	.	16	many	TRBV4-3	CASSLALAGNTGELFF	TGCGCCAGCAGCCTAGCGCTCGCGGGGAACACCGGGGAGCTGTTTTTT
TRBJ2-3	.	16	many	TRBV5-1	CASSLNGRGSTDTQYF	TGCGCCAGCAGCTTGAACGGCAGGGGAAGCACAGATACGCAGTATTTT
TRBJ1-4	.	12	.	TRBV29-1	CSVAHSIEKLFF	TGCAGCGTCGCGCACTCTATTGAAAAACTGTTTTTT
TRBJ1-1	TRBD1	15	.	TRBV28	CASSPHGTGRAEAFF	TGTGCCAGCAGTCCACATGGGACAGGGAGGGCTGAAGCTTTCTTT
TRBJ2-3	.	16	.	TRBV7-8	CANTPMAGTSTDTQYF	TGTGCCAACACCCCAATGGCGGGTACTAGCACAGATACGCAGTATTTT
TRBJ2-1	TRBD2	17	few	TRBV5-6	CASSSTGSGSPYNGQFF	TGTGCCAGCAGCTCCACAGGGAGCGGGAGCCCCTACAATGGGCAGTTCTTC
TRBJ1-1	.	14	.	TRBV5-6	CVSRAIQQNTEAFF	TGTGTCAGCAGGGCAATCCAGCAAAACACAGAAGCTTTCTTT
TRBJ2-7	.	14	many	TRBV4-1	CASSHSGTSYEQYF	TGCGCCAGCAGCCATTCCGGGACGAGCTACGAGCAGTACTTC
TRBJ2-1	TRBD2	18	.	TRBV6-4	CASSDIRASGNSYNEQFF	TGTGCCAGCAGTGATATAAGGGCTAGCGGGAACAGCTACAATGAGCAGTTCTTC
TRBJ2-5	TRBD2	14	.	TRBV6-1	CASIRTSGQGTQYF	TGTGCCAGCATTAGGACTAGCGGCCAAGGGACCCAGTACTTC
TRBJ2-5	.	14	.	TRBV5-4	CTSSLGRTGEAQYF	TGCACCAGCAGCTTGGGACGGACGGGAGAGGCCCAGTACTTC
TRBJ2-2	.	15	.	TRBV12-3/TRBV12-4	CASRLVGELTGELFF	TGTGCAAGCAGATTAGTGGGAGAATTAACCGGGGAGCTGTTTTTT
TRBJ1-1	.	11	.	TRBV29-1	CSVGLRGGAFF	TGCAGCGTTGGCCTTAGGGGCGGGGCTTTCTTT
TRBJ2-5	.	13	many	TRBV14	CASSQDNEETQYF	TGTGCCAGCAGCCAAGATAATGAGGAGACCCAGTACTTC
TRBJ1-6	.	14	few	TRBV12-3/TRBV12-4	CASSATGNNSPLHF	TGTGCCAGCAGTGCCACAGGGAATAATTCACCCCTCCACTTT
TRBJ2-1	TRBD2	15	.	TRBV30	CAWTSGISSYNEQFF	TGTGCCTGGACTAGCGGAATCAGCTCCTACAATGAGCAGTTCTTC
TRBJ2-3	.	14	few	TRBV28	CASKLAVSTDTQYF	TGTGCCAGCAAATTAGCGGTTAGCACAGATACGCAGTATTTT
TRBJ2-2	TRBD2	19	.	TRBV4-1	CASSPHTGGEAPNTGELFF	TGCGCCAGCAGCCCGCATACGGGAGGGGAGGCCCCGAACACCGGGGAGCTGTTTTTT
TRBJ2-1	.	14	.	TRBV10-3	CAISDSRSYNEQFF	TGTGCCATCAGTGATTCACGGAGCTACAATGAGCAGTTCTTC
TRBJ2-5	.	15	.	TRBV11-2	CASSPVGLVPEIQYF	TGTGCCAGCAGCCCCGTCGGCCTAGTCCCTGAGATCCAGTACTTC
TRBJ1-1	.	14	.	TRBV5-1	CASSTQEGNTEAFF	TGCGCCAGCAGTACTCAGGAAGGGAACACTGAAGCTTTCTTT
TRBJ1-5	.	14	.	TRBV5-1	CASSLASGNQPQHF	TGCGCCAGCAGCTTAGCCTCCGGCAATCAGCCCCAGCATTTT
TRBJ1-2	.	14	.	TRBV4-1	CASSPTRVMRGYTF	TGTGCCAGCAGCCCGACCAGGGTTATGCGTGGCTACACCTTC
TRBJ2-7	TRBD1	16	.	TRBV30	CAWKSVGTADSYEQYF	TGTGCCTGGAAGTCAGTCGGGACAGCAGACTCCTACGAGCAGTACTTC
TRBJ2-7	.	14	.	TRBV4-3	CASNQDRQTYEQYF	TGCGCCAGCAACCAAGATCGCCAGACCTACGAGCAGTACTTC
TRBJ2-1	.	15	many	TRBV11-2	CASSSTLGLRGEQFF	TGTGCCAGCAGCTCCACCCTGGGGCTCCGTGGTGAGCAGTTCTTC
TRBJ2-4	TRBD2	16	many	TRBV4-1	CASSQDRGGDKNIQYF	TGCGCCAGCAGCCAAGATCGGGGGGGGGACAAAAACATTCAGTACTTC
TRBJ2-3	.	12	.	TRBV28	CASSPGVDTHYF	TGTGCCAGCAGCCCCGGCGTAGATACGCACTATTTT
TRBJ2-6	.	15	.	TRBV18	CASSLGKSGANVLTF	TGCGCCAGCTCACTTGGGAAGAGTGGGGCCAACGTCCTGACTTTC
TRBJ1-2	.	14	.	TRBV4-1	CASTSKRGDYGYIF	TGCGCCAGCACCTCTAAGAGGGGGGACTATGGCTACATCTTC
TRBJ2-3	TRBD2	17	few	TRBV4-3	CASTQVAGVGSADTQYF	TGCGCCAGCACTCAGGTAGCGGGAGTGGGCTCGGCAGATACGCAGTATTTT
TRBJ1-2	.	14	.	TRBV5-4	CASSLKGEPYGYTF	TGTGCCAGCAGCTTGAAAGGGGAACCCTATGGCTACACCTTC